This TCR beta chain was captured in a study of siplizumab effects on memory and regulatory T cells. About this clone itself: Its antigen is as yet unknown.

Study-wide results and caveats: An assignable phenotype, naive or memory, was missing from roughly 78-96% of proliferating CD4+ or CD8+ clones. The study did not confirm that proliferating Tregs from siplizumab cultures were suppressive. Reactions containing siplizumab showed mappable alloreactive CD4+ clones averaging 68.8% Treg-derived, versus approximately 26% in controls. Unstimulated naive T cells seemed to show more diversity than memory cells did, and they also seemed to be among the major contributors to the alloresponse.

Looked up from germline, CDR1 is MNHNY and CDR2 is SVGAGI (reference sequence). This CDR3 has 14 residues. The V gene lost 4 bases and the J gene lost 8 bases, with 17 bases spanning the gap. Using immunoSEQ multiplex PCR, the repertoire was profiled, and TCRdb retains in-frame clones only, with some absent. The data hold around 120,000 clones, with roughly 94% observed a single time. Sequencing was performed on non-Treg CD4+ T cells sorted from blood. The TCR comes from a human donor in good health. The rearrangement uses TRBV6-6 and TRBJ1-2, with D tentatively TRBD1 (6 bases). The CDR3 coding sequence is TGTGCCAGCAGTTCGCACAGGGAGGTTGGGGGCTACACCTTC. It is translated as CASSSHREVGGYTF.